This section outlines one T cell receptor (beta chain) sequence together with its context. Its antigen is as yet unknown. Libraries were prepared by immunoSEQ multiplex PCR; TCRdb keeps only in-frame clonotypes and omits some of them. There are over 150,000 clones in the sample; 85% occur only once, and 15% to 20% lies in the top ten. The donors were part of the validation cohort of 95 to 150 subjects. That cohort was separate from the first cohort, which comprised 500 to 850 subjects. V lost 3 bases, J lost 1 base, and 13 bases lay in between. This CDR3 has 16 residues. Germline CDR1 MDHEN, CDR2 SYDVKM. These data come from a study of cytomegalovirus exposure and HLA in healthy donors. Notes on the study in general: Through in vitro validation, three CMV-associated chains were shown to be specific for CMV antigens. The study listed under 200 cytomegalovirus-associated TCR beta chains.

Sequencing was done on a sample of PBMCs. The V gene is TRBV28, the J gene TRBJ1-3; D not resolved. This clonotype originated in a man younger than 35 in good health and CMV-seropositive. The CDR3 bases are TGTGCCAGCAGTTTGCCGTCGGAGGGTTCTGGAAACACCATATATTTT. Translating it yields CASSLPSEGSGNTIYF. Full variable domain (remainder filled in from reference TRBV28 and TRBJ1-3): DVKVTQSSRYLVKRTGEKVFLECVQDMDHENMFWYRQDPGLGLRLIYFSYDVKMKEKGDIPEGYSVSREKKERFSLILESASTNQTSMYLCASSLPSEGSGNTIYFGEGSWLTVV.